In this sample, the clone carrying this T cell receptor beta chain turned up many times. The target antigen is unknown. The CDR3 end is not reached by the read, which stops 3 residues before it; the germline J gene fills it in. Generated by immunoSEQ multiplex PCR, the TCRdb table keeps only in-frame clones and is missing some. The sample holds fewer than 65,000 clones, and no clone turns up only once. The record originates from a study of T cell clonality in common variable immunodeficiency. CDR3 size: 15 residues. V dropped 5 bases and J dropped 6 bases, with 21 bases sitting between them. CDR1 and CDR2 (germline): DFQATT, SNEGSKA (reference sequence). Blood samples were heparinized, about 5 to 8 ml per donor. Study results and caveats: T cell subpopulation sequencing would be needed to explain CVID clonality. Shared TCRbeta clones were fewer between CVID subjects than controls. CVID subjects showed higher TCRbeta clonality than healthy controls.

The rearrangement links TRBV20-1 to TRBJ2-3; D is perhaps TRBD2 (6 bases). The sequencing sample was made of peripheral blood mononuclear cells. This receptor was identified in a person aged 18 to 75 in good health. The sequenced CDR3 bases are TGCAGTGCTCCGCCCCCTAGGGACTCCGCGGATACG. It specifies CSAPPPRDSADT. The whole CDR3 sequence is CSAPPPRDSADTQYF.